The clone carrying this TCR beta chain was detected a few times. Its target is unknown. Each CDR3 protein is one row after TCRdb ran MiXCR on the reads. In the table there are 300,000 to 400,000 distinct CDR3 sequences, more than 8% of which are singletons. This record comes from a study of T cell repertoires in cytomegalovirus infection. Overall study findings and caveats: CMV-specific TCR beta clonotypes restricted by HLA-C were the ones dominating the ex vivo response.

V dropped 8 bases and J dropped 2 bases, with 15 bases sitting between them. The CDR3 contains 14 residues. Germline V gene sequence: CDR1 MDHEN, CDR2 SYDVKM. V is TRBV28 and J is TRBJ1-2; D is possibly TRBD1 (6 bases). Sequencing was performed on PBMCs. The TCR comes from a human donor in good health (CMV status not recorded). Some clones in this sample may be carry-over from other donors' samples. The CDR3 nucleotides are TGTGCCAGCGGCCCTCAGGGGAGAAACTATGGCTACACCTTC. Protein: CASGPQGRNYGYTF.